This TCR beta chain was captured by sequencing in a study of tumor-infiltrating lymphocytes in primary liver carcinoma. Across the whole study: Roughly 3.5 to 7.13 million productive TCRbeta reads were obtained per sample, with similar numbers across tissue types.

The study, taken as a whole, reports: Tumor tissue displayed a significantly greater top-250-clone fraction than blood (p = 0.039).

Many counts were recorded for this clonotype. The antigen is not known. RNA isolated from unsorted whole blood supplied the blood RNA, with germline DNA also extracted. Patients carried chronic HBV infection without prior treatment. Blood samples of 3.5 to 4 milliliters were drawn preoperatively. TCR beta cDNA was made from around 520 ng total RNA with a constant-region primer. Library construction for TCR beta comprised three nested multiplex PCR rounds performed with slightly modified ARM-PCR. In the first two PCR rounds, TRBV1-TRBV30 forward primers were paired with a C-beta reverse primer, and each round lasted approximately 9 cycles. TCRdb re-derived calls from the multiplex PCR reads in MiXCR, one entry per CDR3 protein. The sample comprises approximately 300,000 distinct CDR3 sequences, roughly 60% of which are singletons, and roughly 9% rests with the top ten. The CDR3 is 12 residues long. With 6 bases removed from V and 0 bases from J, the gap between germline ends came to 6 bases. From germline, CDR1 is SGHKS and CDR2 YYEKEE (reference sequence).

The receptor was isolated from a man aged 35-49 years with primary liver carcinoma and hepatitis B virus infection. J is TRBJ2-5 and V is TRBV5-5; D gene unclear. Sequencing was done on a sample of peripheral blood. CDR3 nucleotide sequence: TGTGCCAGCACGGAAAACCAAGAGACCCAGTACTTC. Its protein is CASTENQETQYF.